Listed here are 27 T cell receptor beta chains from one sample, sequenced in a study of T cells in tumors after PD-1 blockade. TCRdb's copy holds only in-frame clones and misses some; the assay was immunoSEQ multiplex PCR. The sample shows 1,500 to 2,000 clones, 74% of them seen only once. The time point here: second of two pre-therapy site-matched biopsies about 2 months apart. Material: tumor tissue, obtained before anti-PD-1 treatment. These TCRs come from a human donor with basal cell carcinoma.

Relative to its sample, this clone is large (0.1 to 1%). This rearrangement joins TRBV6-5 to TRBJ1-1, with TRBD1 as a possible D gene (5 bases). CDR1 MNHEY and CDR2 SVGAGI come from the germline V gene. The CDR3 spans 12 residues. V was shortened by 7 bases and J by 4 bases, with 10 bases between the two germline ends. This chain's CDR3 is CASIHGGTEAFF. For the CDR3, the DNA is TGTGCCAGCATACATGGGGGCACTGAAGCTTTCTTT.

This chain links TRBV6-6 with TRBJ2-7; TRBD1 or TRBD2 may be the D gene (5 bases each). CDR1 and CDR2 (germline): MNHNY, SVGAGI (reference sequence). The CDR3 loop spans 15 amino acids. V lost 2 bases and J lost 0, with 11 bases in between. CDR3 DNA: TGTGCCAGCAGTTACCGGGACGCGAGCTCCTACGAGCAGTACTTC. It yields the protein CASSYRDASSYEQYF.

The CDR3 DNA follows: TGTGTCGGTAGGGGCCCAACGTACAATGAGCAGTTCTTC. Protein product: CVGRGPTYNEQFF. This chain joins TRBV7-9 and TRBJ2-1; perhaps TRBD1 as D (5 bases). CDR3 size: 13 residues. CDR1 SEHNR and CDR2 FQNEAQ come from the germline V gene (reference sequence).

This clone was observed a single time. V and J are TRBV28 and TRBJ1-2; D remains unclear. V lost 6 bases and J 4 bases, leaving 6 bases between the germline ends. CDR1 MDHEN and CDR2 SYDVKM come from the germline V gene. This CDR3 spans 11 amino acids. For the CDR3, the DNA is TGTGCCAGCAGCTCCCCCTATGGCTACACCTTC. This translates into CASSSPYGYTF.

The chain carries TRBV28 and TRBJ2-1; 7 nucleotides line up with TRBD1. After removal of 6 bases from V and 2 bases from J, the junction contained 10 bases not matched to a gene. This CDR3 spans 16 amino acids. Germline CDR1 is MDHEN and CDR2 is SYDVKM. This CDR3 is CASSRPSTGAYNEQFF. As DNA, the CDR3 is TGTGCCAGCAGCCGACCGAGCACAGGGGCCTACAATGAGCAGTTCTTC. Full variable domain (rest looked up from reference TRBV28 and TRBJ2-1): DVKVTQSSRYLVKRTGEKVFLECVQDMDHENMFWYRQDPGLGLRLIYFSYDVKMKEKGDIPEGYSVSREKKERFSLILESASTNQTSMYLCASSRPSTGAYNEQFFGPGTRLTVL.

This chain uses TRBV20-1 with TRBJ2-3, with a possible D match to TRBD1 (5 bases). Trimming removed 3 bases from V and 2 bases from J, with 9 bases in between. This CDR3 contains 13 residues. The germline CDR1 and CDR2 sequences are DFQATT and SNEGSKA (reference sequence). The CDR3: CSASFRATDTQYF. Here the CDR3 DNA reads TGCAGTGCTAGTTTCAGGGCCACAGATACGCAGTATTTT.

The chain has TRBV7-9 and TRBJ2-7, with 8 bases aligning to TRBD1. Germline-derived CDR1 and CDR2 are SEHNR and FQNEAQ (reference sequence). The J segment lost 0 bases and the V segment lost 5 bases, leaving 3 bases of the junction unmatched. This CDR3 region has 14 residues. In nucleotides, the CDR3 is TGTGCCAGCAGCCCCACAGGGGGCTCCTACGAGCAGTACTTC. Translation: CASSPTGGSYEQYF.

The chain joins TRBV12-3 or TRBV12-4 to TRBJ1-3, with D possibly being TRBD1 (5 bases). There are 13 residues in the CDR3. Between the trimmed V and J ends, which lost 6 bases and 9 bases, there was a span of 15 bases. The CDR3 region has the DNA TGTGCCAGCAGGCCGCGGGGGGTCGGCACCATATATTTT. Amino acids: CASRPRGVGTIYF.

V gene TRBV30 combines with J gene TRBJ2-2, with D hard to call. Trimming shortened V by 7 bases and J by 7 bases, and 10 bases separated the two germline ends. Germline V CDR1 and CDR2: GTSNPN, SVGIG (reference sequence). This CDR3 has 11 amino acids. The CDR3 sequence: CASDLGGELFF. As DNA, the CDR3 is TGTGCCTCTGACTTGGGCGGGGAGCTGTTTTTT.

The gene calls are TRBV10-3 and TRBJ1-2; D perhaps matches TRBD1 (5 bases). Germline lookup yields CDR1 ENHRY and CDR2 SYGVKD. This CDR3 contains 16 residues. V lost 0 bases and J 0 bases, leaving 11 bases between the germline ends. In DNA, the CDR3 is TGTGCCATCAGTGAGTCGAATCGGGGGACTAACTATGGCTACACCTTC. It codes for CAISESNRGTNYGYTF.

This clone appeared a single time. This sequence joins TRBV6-4 and TRBJ1-1; D remains ambiguous. The CDR3 runs to 13 residues. The germline gives CDR1 MRHNA, CDR2 SNTAGT. Trimming took off 4 bases at V and 1 base at J, with 7 bases between the two ends. This chain's CDR3 is CASSAVRNTEAFF. As DNA, the CDR3 is TGTGCCAGCAGTGCGGTTAGGAACACTGAAGCTTTCTTT.

The genes are TRBV7-9 and TRBJ2-2; maybe TRBD1 (5 bases). V was pared by 4 bases and J by 0 bases, with 12 bases between. The CDR3 has 16 amino acids. Germline-derived CDR1 and CDR2 are SEHNR and FQNEAQ (reference sequence). CDR3 nucleotide sequence: TGTGCCAGCAGCTCAATAGGCAGGGCGAACACCGGGGAGCTGTTTTTT. It translates to CASSSIGRANTGELFF.

The chain is built from TRBV2 and TRBJ2-7; D is uncertain. From germline, CDR1 is SNHLY and CDR2 FYNNEI. The CDR3 runs 13 residues. V was cut by 4 bases and J by 2 bases, with 9 bases left in between. The CDR3 sequence: CASSASEPYEQYF. CDR3 DNA: TGTGCCAGCAGTGCCAGCGAACCCTACGAGCAGTACTTC.

V and J are TRBV5-1 and TRBJ1-3, with TRBD1 as a possible D gene (5 bases). V was cut by 1 base and J by 4 bases, with 6 bases left in between. Per germline, CDR1 SGHRS and CDR2 YFSETQ. The CDR3 sequence is 13 residues long. This CDR3 reads CASSLPGGNTIYF. In DNA, the CDR3 is TGCGCCAGCAGCTTGCCAGGGGGAAACACCATATATTTT.

This clone has just a few counts. This rearrangement joins TRBV10-1 to TRBJ2-7; the match to TRBD1 covers 7 bases. Germline-derived CDR1 and CDR2 are WNHNN and SYGVQD (reference sequence). The CDR3 has 13 residues. V shed 9 bases, J shed 3 bases, and the junction held 8 bases outside the gene matches. The CDR3 loop is CARDRDSLYEQYF. The CDR3 region has the DNA TGCGCCAGGGACCGGGACAGTCTCTACGAGCAGTACTTC.

The J gene is TRBJ1-1, the V gene TRBV19, with no clear D. The V end lost 3 bases, the J end lost 1 base, and 9 bases lay between the germline ends. This CDR3 region has 14 residues. Germline V gives CDR1 LNHDA, CDR2 SQIVND (reference sequence). The CDR3 bases are TGTGCCAGTAGTATCGGGATGGGGAACACTGAAGCTTTCTTT. It yields the protein CASSIGMGNTEAFF.

This chain joins TRBV29-1 and TRBJ1-1; possibly TRBD1 for D (5 bases). The CDR3 is 13 amino acids. Germline V CDR1 and CDR2: SQVTM, ANQGSEA. The V end lost 3 bases, the J end lost 4 bases, and 12 bases lay between the germline ends. The CDR3 spells CSVELGGGTEAFF. The CDR3 DNA follows: TGCAGCGTTGAGTTGGGGGGTGGCACTGAAGCTTTCTTT.

This clone showed up just a few times. V is TRBV14 and J is TRBJ1-1; D ambiguous. The CDR3 has 13 amino acids. The germline gives CDR1 SGHDN, CDR2 FVKESK. V was cut by 3 bases and J by 8 bases, with 13 bases left in between. CDR3 region: CASSQDTGSEAFF. The CDR3, as DNA: TGTGCCAGCAGCCAGGATACCGGGAGCGAAGCTTTCTTT.

The chain combines TRBV10-3 with TRBJ2-6, with 9 bases matching TRBD1. The junction had 6 bases not matched to a gene; V was cut back by 9 bases and J by 0 bases. The CDR3 extends over 16 amino acids. Germline V gives CDR1 ENHRY, CDR2 SYGVKD. CDR3 DNA: TGTGCCATTTCGGGACAGGGTTACTCTGGGGCCAACGTCCTGACTTTC. Its protein is CAISGQGYSGANVLTF.

The rearrangement links TRBV19 to TRBJ2-5, with a weak D call TRBD1 (6 bases). V dropped 4 bases and J dropped 4 bases, with 7 bases sitting between them. This CDR3 region has 12 residues. Per the germline V gene, CDR1 is LNHDA and CDR2 is SQIVND (reference sequence). The CDR3 DNA is TGTGCCAGTAGTACGGACAGAGAGACCCAGTACTTC. It is translated as CASSTDRETQYF. The entire variable domain, with the rest obtained from reference TRBV19 and TRBJ2-5, is as follows: DGGITQSPKYLFRKEGQNVTLSCEQNLNHDAMYWYRQDPGQGLRLIYYSQIVNDFQKGDIAEGYSVSREKKESFPLTVTSAQKNPTAFYLCASSTDRETQYFGPGTRLLVL.

DNA of the CDR3: TGTGCCAGCAGTGGGGGGAGGAGGGGGCTTGGAGATACGCAGTATTTT. It codes for CASSGGRRGLGDTQYF. The genes are TRBV6-1 and TRBJ2-3; a possible D gene is TRBD1 (7 bases). The ends were cut back, 4 bases at V and 5 bases at J, with 19 bases in the middle. The CDR3 has 16 residues. The germline V gene encodes CDR1 MNHNS and CDR2 SASEGT.

The chain joins TRBV6-6 to TRBJ2-1; D call uncertain. Germline-derived CDR1 and CDR2 are MNHNY and SVGAGI (reference sequence). The CDR3 totals 14 residues. The germline V and J ends were trimmed by 8 bases and 4 bases, with 15 bases remaining between them. The CDR3 protein is CASSPQATYNEQFF. The CDR3 DNA follows: TGTGCCAGCTCCCCGCAGGCGACTTACAATGAGCAGTTCTTC.

The V gene is TRBV6-6, the J gene TRBJ1-4, with TRBD1 as a possible D gene (6 bases). V gave up 6 bases and J gave up 8 bases, with 16 bases separating them. This CDR3 is built from 14 residues. CDR1 is MNHNY and CDR2 is SVGAGI in the germline V gene (reference sequence). The CDR3 DNA follows: TGTGCCAGCAGAGAACAGGGAGCTGGGGAAAAACTGTTTTTT. It codes for CASREQGAGEKLFF.

The chain combines TRBV6-4 with TRBJ2-3, with 12 bases fitting TRBD1. Germline-derived CDR1 and CDR2 are MRHNA and SNTAGT. The CDR3 covers 15 residues. J gave up 6 bases and V 2 bases, and 3 bases lay outside the gene matches. This chain's CDR3 is CASSDTGQGADTQYF. CDR3 in DNA: TGTGCCAGCAGTGACACGGGACAGGGGGCGGATACGCAGTATTTT.

The genes are TRBV18 and TRBJ2-5; 7 positions match TRBD1. The germline V gene encodes CDR1 KGHSH and CDR2 LQKENI. This CDR3 comprises 12 residues. V trimming: 5 bases; J trimming: 5 bases; junction bases outside the gene matches: 2. The DNA of the CDR3 is TGTGCCAGCTCAAGGGGGCCTGAGACCCAGTACTTC. Translated, it gives CASSRGPETQYF.

This clone has only a few counts. The chain links TRBV7-9 to TRBJ1-5, with D hard to call. Germline V gene sequence: CDR1 SEHNR, CDR2 FQNEAQ (reference sequence). Trimming removed 10 bases from V and 1 base from J, with 8 bases in between. The CDR3 runs to 12 residues. The CDR3 DNA follows: TGTGCCACGAGCGGGAGCAATCAGCCCCAGCATTTT. Its translation: CATSGSNQPQHF. The entire variable domain, with the rest obtained from reference TRBV7-9 and TRBJ1-5, is as follows: DTGVSQNPRHKITKRGQNVTFRCDPISEHNRLYWYRQTLGQGPEFLTYFQNEAQLEKSRLLSDRFSAERPKGSFSTLEIQRTEQGDSAMYLCATSGSNQPQHFGDGTRLSIL.

This clone was seen just once. CDR3 region: CASSIVPGLAGRETQYF. The CDR3 DNA reads as TGTGCCAGTAGTATAGTTCCCGGACTAGCAGGGCGGGAGACCCAGTACTTC. The chain has TRBV19 and TRBJ2-5, with TRBD2 identical over 8 bases. Germline loops: CDR1 LNHDA, CDR2 SQIVND (reference sequence). Germline trimming cut 1 base from V and 5 bases from J; bases unmatched to any gene: 12. The CDR3 has 17 amino acids.